This TCR beta chain was recovered during a study of blood T cell repertoires in COVID-19. Study overall: Samples taken during acute and convalescent COVID-19 were collected in the United States, Italy and Spain. PBMCs, B-cell-depleted T cells, or T cells provided the cDNA or gDNA that made up the material.

J lost 6 bases, V lost 4 bases, and 16 bases had no gene match. The germline gives CDR1 SGHNT, CDR2 YYREEE (reference sequence). The CDR3 consists of 16 residues. Methods used by the authors: Estimated nucleated cell counts came from reference gene primer amplification. Libraries were prepared by immunoSEQ multiplex PCR; TCRdb keeps only in-frame clonotypes and omits some of them. V, J and clone size were drawn from that table, and D and trimming were deduced from the DNA. The sample yields about 70,000 clones, approximately 80% seen once. In this sample, this clone turned up a few times. The chain uses TRBV5-4 and TRBJ2-7; the match to TRBD1 covers 7 bases. Sequenced sample: peripheral blood. The TCR originated in a human donor in a cohort sampled during active COVID-19. Here the CDR3 DNA reads TGTGCCAGCAGCAGGATTAGGACAGGCTCCCTTTCCGAGCAGTACTTC. This encodes CASSRIRTGSLSEQYF. The entire variable domain, with the rest obtained from reference TRBV5-4 and TRBJ2-7, is as follows: ETGVTQSPTHLIKTRGQQVTLRCSSQSGHNTVSWYQQALGQGPQFIFQYYREEENGRGNFPPRFSGLQFPNYSSELNVNALELDDSALYLCASSRIRTGSLSEQYFGPGTRLTVT.